This section outlines one T cell receptor beta chain sequence together with its context. This clonotype was detected only a few times. Its cognate antigen has yet to be identified. There are no base qualities to consult, and no much larger clone falls within one base. This record comes from a study of identical twins (TCRdb year 2016). Regarding the research as a whole: The study deep-sequenced TCR alpha and beta repertoires from monozygotic twins, unrelated adults of various ages and cord blood to test whether fetal clonotypes persist. To rule out contamination, the twin experiments were replicated at different times with different library preparation protocols.

Library generation was performed with 5' RACE. Sequencing relied on an Illumina HiSeq 2000. A universal primer binding site was added through template switching, and the final cDNA carried a unique molecular identifier so that TCR cDNA molecules could be counted accurately. First-strand cDNA for TCR alpha and beta chains was synthesized from specific primers in the conserved constant-segment region. Each cDNA library was double barcoded, with a SMART-Mk sample barcode plus Illumina barcodes, to control for contamination. TruSeq adapter sequences along with Illumina sample barcodes were introduced in two successive PCR steps. Sequencing of the TCR alpha and beta cDNA libraries was done on the Illumina HiSeq platform using custom primers. The original pipeline was this. MiGEC was used to process raw reads and extract unique molecular identifiers, and MiXCR was used to find CDR3 positions. For each individual, recombination models were inferred using an EM algorithm with the repgenHMM and IGoR tools. The tcR package in R was used for shared clonotype analysis, with sharing normalized by the product of cloneset sizes. To study raw recombination free of thymic and clonal selection effects, out-of-frame nonproductive sequences were analyzed. TCRdb reworked the public reads: Q25 trimming with fastp, MiXCR clone assembly, productive beta chains retained. Rows are unified per CDR3 protein, each entry keeping the most common DNA and genes. None of the V and J calls come from the authors' own analysis; TCRdb made them. Recorded for this sample are 200,000 to 300,000 distinct CDR3 sequences; about 7.5% of them occurred a single time. The ten largest clonotypes hold about 5.6% of the sample.

Paper-wide results and their limitations: The excess sharing between twins in beta out-of-frame sequences was weaker because fewer shared sequences reduced the signal-to-noise ratio. Recombination models systematically underestimated out-of-frame TCR alpha sharing in monozygotic twins but agreed with sharing between unrelated individuals. Abundant cord blood beta clonotypes carried fewer insertions; young adult naive repertoires showed a weaker similar trend, while memory repertoires showed none. Because the same donors could not be followed over many years, the conclusions depended on cross-sectional statistical analysis. Invariant T cells such as MAIT and iNKT could partly confound zero-insertion analyses, though diverse VJ usage argued against this for most clonotypes. Compared with coincidental sharing between unrelated individuals, an excess of low generation-probability sequences was observed among out-of-frame TCR alpha sequences shared between twins.

The CDR3 starts with the cysteine, ends with the phenylalanine, and has 12 residues. Only the CDR3 region is kept as DNA, spanning 36 bases read in frame from base 1. Based on the germline V gene (reference sequence), the CDR1 and CDR2 sequences are SEHNR and FQNEAQ. Trimming removed 1 base from V and 8 bases from J, leaving 8 bases between the germline ends. Every donor was a healthy Caucasian. Three pairs of female monozygotic twins, all aged 18 to 29 years, were included in the twin cohort. Positive isolation kits from Invitrogen were used to isolate CD4+ and CD8+ T cell populations. This same sample was also taken into another study, of yellow fever vaccine responses in identical twins. The other study reports the following: According to the authors, in identical twins the way T cells responded to vaccination appeared partly convergent and partly personalized. Focusing on identical twins, the study followed the T cell clones that responded to the vaccine, and did so with precision.

This clonotype was sampled from a woman aged 18-29 years in good health. What was sequenced was CD8+ T cells sorted from blood. Rearrangement joined TRBV7-9 to TRBJ1-1; the D gene is possibly TRBD1, with 5 bases matching. The CDR3 reads as follows: CASSLEGLEAFF. The nucleotides read TGTGCCAGCAGCTTAGAGGGACTGGAAGCTTTCTTT.